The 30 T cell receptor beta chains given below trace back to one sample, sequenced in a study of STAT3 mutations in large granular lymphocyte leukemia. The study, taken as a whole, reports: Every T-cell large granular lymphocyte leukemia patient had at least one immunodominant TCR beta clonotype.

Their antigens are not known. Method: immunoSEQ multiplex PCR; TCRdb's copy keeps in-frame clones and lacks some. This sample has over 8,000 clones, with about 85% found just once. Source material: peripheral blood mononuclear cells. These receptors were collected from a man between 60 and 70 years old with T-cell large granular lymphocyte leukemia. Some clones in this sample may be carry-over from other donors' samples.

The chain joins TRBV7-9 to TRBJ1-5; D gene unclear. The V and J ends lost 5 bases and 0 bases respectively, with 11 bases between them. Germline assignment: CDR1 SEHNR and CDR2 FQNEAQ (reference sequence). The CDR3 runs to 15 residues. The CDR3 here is CASSPAGYSNQPQHF. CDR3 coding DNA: TGTGCCAGCAGCCCTGCAGGATATAGCAATCAGCCCCAGCATTTT.

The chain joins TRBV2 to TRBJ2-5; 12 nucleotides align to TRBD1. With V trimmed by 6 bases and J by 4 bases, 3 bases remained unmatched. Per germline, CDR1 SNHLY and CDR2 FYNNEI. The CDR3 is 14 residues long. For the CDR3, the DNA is TGTGCCAGCAGCGGGGACAGGGGGCCAGAGACCCAGTACTTC. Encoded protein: CASSGDRGPETQYF.

The CDR3 is CASSLGQAANEKLFF. The CDR3 DNA reads as TGTGCCAGCAGTTTGGGACAGGCTGCTAATGAAAAACTGTTTTTT. The rearrangement uses TRBV28 and TRBJ1-4; 8 bases align to TRBD1. CDR3 length equals 15 residues. The germline CDR1 and CDR2 sequences are MDHEN and SYDVKM. Trimming at V came to 3 bases and at J to 3 bases, leaving 3 bases not matched to a gene.

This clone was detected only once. The CDR3 spells CASSSDSYYGYTF. The CDR3 DNA sequence: TGTGCCAGCAGCTCGGACAGCTACTATGGCTACACCTTC. The chain uses TRBV7-9 and TRBJ1-2; TRBD1 is a possible D gene (6 bases). CDR3 length equals 13 residues. The germline V gene has CDR1 SEHNR and CDR2 FQNEAQ (reference sequence). The germline V and J ends were trimmed by 4 bases and 3 bases, with 9 bases remaining between them. The entire variable domain, with the rest obtained from reference TRBV7-9 and TRBJ1-2, is as follows: DTGVSQNPRHKITKRGQNVTFRCDPISEHNRLYWYRQTLGQGPEFLTYFQNEAQLEKSRLLSDRFSAERPKGSFSTLEIQRTEQGDSAMYLCASSSDSYYGYTFGSGTRLTVV.

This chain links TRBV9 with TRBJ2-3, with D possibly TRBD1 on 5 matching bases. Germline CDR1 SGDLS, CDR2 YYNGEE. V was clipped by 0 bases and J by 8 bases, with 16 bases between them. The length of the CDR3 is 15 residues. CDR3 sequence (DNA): TGTGCCAGCAGCGTAGATGGACACCCTCTTGGTACGCAGTATTTT. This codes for CASSVDGHPLGTQYF.

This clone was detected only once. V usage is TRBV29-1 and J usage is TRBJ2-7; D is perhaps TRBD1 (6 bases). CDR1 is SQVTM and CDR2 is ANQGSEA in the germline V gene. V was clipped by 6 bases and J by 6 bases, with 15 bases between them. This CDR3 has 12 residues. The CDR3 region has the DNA TGCAGCGTCGCCCGACAGGCCGGCGAGCAGTACTTC. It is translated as CSVARQAGEQYF.

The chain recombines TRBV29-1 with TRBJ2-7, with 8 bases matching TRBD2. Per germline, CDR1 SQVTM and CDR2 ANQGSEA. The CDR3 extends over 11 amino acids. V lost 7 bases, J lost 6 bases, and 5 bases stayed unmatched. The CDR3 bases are TGCAGCGCCGGACTAGCTTCCGAGCAGTACTTC. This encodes CSAGLASEQYF.

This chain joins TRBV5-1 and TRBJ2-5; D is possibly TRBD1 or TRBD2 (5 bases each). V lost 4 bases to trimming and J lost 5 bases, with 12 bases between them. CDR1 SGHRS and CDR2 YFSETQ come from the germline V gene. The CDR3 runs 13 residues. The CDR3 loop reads CASSRGGLETQYF. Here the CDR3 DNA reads TGCGCCAGCAGCCGGGGCGGGTTGGAGACCCAGTACTTC.

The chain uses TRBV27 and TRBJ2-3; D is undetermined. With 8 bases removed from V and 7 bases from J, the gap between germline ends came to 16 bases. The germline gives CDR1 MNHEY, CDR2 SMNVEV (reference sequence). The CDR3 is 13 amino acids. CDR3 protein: CASRGLLTNTQYF. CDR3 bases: TGTGCCAGCCGCGGCCTACTCACGAATACGCAGTATTTT.

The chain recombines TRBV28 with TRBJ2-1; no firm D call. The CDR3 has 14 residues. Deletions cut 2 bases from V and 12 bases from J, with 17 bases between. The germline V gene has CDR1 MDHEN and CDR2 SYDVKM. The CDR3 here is CASSLPSGRGGQFF. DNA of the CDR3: TGTGCCAGCAGTTTACCCTCTGGGCGCGGCGGGCAGTTCTTC.

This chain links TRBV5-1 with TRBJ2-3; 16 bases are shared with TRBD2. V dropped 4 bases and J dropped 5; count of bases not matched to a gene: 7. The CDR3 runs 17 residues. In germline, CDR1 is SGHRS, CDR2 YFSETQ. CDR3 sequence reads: CASSPSGLAGGGDTQYF. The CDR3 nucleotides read TGCGCCAGCAGCCCATCGGGACTAGCGGGAGGGGGAGATACGCAGTATTTT.

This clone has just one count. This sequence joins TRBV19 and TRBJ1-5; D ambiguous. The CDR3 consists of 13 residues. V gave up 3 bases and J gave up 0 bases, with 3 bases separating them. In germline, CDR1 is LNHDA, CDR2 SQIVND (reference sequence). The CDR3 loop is CASSMVSNQPQHF. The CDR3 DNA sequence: TGTGCCAGTAGTATGGTTAGCAATCAGCCCCAGCATTTT.

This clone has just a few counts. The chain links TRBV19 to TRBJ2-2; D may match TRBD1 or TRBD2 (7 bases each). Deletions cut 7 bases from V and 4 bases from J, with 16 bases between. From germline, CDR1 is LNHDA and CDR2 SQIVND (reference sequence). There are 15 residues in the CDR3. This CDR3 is CASTKGGGGTGELFF. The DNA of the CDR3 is TGTGCCAGTACCAAGGGAGGGGGCGGCACCGGGGAGCTGTTTTTT.

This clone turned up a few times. The CDR3 is CASSQSPGEYGYTF. CDR3 coding DNA: TGCGCCAGCAGCCAATCGCCAGGCGAATATGGCTACACCTTC. This chain uses TRBV4-3 with TRBJ1-2; D uncertain. The germline CDR1 and CDR2 sequences are LGHNA and YSLEER. This CDR3 spans 14 amino acids. Between the trimmed V and J ends, which lost 2 bases and 5 bases, there was a span of 12 bases.

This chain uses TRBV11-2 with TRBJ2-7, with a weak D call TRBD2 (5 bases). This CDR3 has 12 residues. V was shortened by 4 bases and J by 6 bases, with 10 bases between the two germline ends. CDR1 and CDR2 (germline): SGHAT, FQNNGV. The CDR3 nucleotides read TGTGCCAGCAGCTCTTCGGGGTCCGAGCAGTACTTC. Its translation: CASSSSGSEQYF.

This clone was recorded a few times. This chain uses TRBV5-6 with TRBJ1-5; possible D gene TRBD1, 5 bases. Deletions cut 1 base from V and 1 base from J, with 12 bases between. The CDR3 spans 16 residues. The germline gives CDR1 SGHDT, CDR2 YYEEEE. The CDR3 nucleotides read TGTGCCAGCAGCTTGAAAGGGACCGGGAGCAATCAGCCCCAGCATTTT. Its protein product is CASSLKGTGSNQPQHF.

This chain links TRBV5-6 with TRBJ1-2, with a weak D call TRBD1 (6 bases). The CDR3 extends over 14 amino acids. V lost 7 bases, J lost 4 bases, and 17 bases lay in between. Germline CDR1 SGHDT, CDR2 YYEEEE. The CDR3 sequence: CASVPVGQPYGYTF. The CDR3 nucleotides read TGTGCCAGCGTCCCGGTAGGACAGCCCTATGGCTACACCTTC.

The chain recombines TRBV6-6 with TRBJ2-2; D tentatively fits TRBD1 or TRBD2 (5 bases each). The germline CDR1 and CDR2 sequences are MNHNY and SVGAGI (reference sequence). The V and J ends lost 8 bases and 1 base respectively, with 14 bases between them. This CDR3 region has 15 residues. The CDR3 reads CASEWGRGNTGELFF. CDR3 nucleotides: TGTGCCAGCGAATGGGGGAGAGGGAACACCGGGGAGCTGTTTTTT.

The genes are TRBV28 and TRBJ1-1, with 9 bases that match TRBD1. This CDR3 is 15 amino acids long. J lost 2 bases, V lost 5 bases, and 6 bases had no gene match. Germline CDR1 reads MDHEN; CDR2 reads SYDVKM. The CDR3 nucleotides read TGTGCCAGCAGTCCGAACAGGGGGCAAAACACTGAAGCTTTCTTT. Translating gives CASSPNRGQNTEAFF.

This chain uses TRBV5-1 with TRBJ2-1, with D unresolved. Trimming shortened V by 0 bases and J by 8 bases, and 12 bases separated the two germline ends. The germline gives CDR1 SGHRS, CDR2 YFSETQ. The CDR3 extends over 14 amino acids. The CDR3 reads CASSLDPGRDEQFF. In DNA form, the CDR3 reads TGCGCCAGCAGCTTGGATCCAGGACGCGATGAGCAGTTCTTC.

The CDR3 DNA reads TGTGCCAGCAGCTTAGATTACGAGCAGTACTTC. This codes for CASSLDYEQYF. The J gene is TRBJ2-7, the V gene TRBV7-2; D unresolved. CDR1 is SGHTA and CDR2 is FQGNSA in the germline V gene. This CDR3 contains 11 residues. V was pared by 1 base and J by 4 bases, with 2 bases between.

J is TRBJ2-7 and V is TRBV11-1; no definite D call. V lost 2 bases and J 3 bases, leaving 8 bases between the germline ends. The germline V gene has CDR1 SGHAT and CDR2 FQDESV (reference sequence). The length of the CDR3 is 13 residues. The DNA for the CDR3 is TGTGCCAGCAGCTTATCATTTTACTACGAGCAGTACTTC. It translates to CASSLSFYYEQYF.

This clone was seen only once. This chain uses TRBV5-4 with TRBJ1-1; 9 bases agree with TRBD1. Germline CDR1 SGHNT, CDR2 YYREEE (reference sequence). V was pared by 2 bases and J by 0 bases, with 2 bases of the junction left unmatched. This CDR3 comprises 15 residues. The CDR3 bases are TGTGCCAGCAGCTTCCGGACAGGGGTGAACACTGAAGCTTTCTTT. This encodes CASSFRTGVNTEAFF.

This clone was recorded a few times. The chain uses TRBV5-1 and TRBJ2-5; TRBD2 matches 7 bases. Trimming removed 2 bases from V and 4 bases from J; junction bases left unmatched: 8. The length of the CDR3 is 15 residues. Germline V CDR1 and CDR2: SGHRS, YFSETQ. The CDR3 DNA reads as TGCGCCAGCAGCTTCGATACGGGCGGGGGAGAGACCCAGTACTTC. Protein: CASSFDTGGGETQYF.

The DNA for the CDR3 is TGCGCCAGCAGCTTGGAGGGACTTAACACCGGGGAGCTGTTTTTT. Translation gives CASSLEGLNTGELFF. The chain recombines TRBV5-1 with TRBJ2-2, with TRBD2 as a possible D gene (6 bases). Germline CDR1 and CDR2: SGHRS and YFSETQ. The CDR3 extends over 15 amino acids. The V and J ends lost 0 bases and 2 bases respectively, with 8 bases between them.

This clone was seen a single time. The CDR3 sequence: CASSVEGRGIGTQYF. The CDR3 region has the DNA TGTGCCAGCAGCGTAGAAGGTCGAGGTATAGGGACCCAGTACTTC. The chain couples TRBV9 to TRBJ2-5, with D hard to call. The CDR3 is 15 amino acids. Trimming pared 0 bases from V and 7 bases from J, leaving 16 bases between. Germline-derived CDR1 and CDR2 are SGDLS and YYNGEE.

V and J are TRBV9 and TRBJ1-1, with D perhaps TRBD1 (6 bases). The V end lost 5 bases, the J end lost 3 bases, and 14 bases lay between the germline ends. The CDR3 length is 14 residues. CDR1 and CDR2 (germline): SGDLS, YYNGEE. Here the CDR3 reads CASRGGGSDTEAFF. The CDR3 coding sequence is TGTGCCAGCAGGGGAGGGGGAAGCGACACTGAAGCTTTCTTT.

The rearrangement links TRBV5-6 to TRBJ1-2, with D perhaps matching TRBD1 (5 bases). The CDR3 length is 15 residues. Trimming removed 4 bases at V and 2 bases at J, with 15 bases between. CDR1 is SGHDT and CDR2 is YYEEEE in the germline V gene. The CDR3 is CASSRERGPNYGYTF. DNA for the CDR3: TGTGCCAGCAGCAGAGAAAGGGGACCAAACTATGGCTACACCTTC.

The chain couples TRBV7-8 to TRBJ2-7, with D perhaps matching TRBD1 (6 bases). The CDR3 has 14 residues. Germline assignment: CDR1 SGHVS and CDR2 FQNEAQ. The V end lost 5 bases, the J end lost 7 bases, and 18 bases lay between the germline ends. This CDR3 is CASSPQGPSGEQYF. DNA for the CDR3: TGTGCCAGCAGCCCTCAGGGGCCCTCGGGGGAGCAGTACTTC.

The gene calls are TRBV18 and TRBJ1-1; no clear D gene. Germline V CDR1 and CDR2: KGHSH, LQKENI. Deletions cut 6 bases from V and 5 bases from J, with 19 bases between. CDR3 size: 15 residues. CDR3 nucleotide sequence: TGTGCCAGCTCTCAGGTTAGGTCGCTGGGGACTGAAGCTTTCTTT. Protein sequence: CASSQVRSLGTEAFF.